Below, 10 T cell receptor beta chains from the same sample are listed, as sequenced in a study of blood T cell repertoires in COVID-19. The method was immunoSEQ multiplex PCR; TCRdb's version includes in-frame clones alone and lacks a portion of them. The profile shows fewer than 70,000 clones, roughly 80% of them singletons. The material sequenced was peripheral blood. These receptors were collected from a woman of 80 years or more with acute or convalescent COVID-19.

V gene TRBV9 combines with J gene TRBJ1-1; a possible D gene is TRBD1 (5 bases). The germline V gene has CDR1 SGDLS and CDR2 YYNGEE. The V end was cut by 4 bases, the J end by 1 base, with 11 bases between. CDR3 size: 14 residues. The CDR3, as DNA: TGTGCCAGCAGCCCCAGCGGGACGAACACTGAAGCTTTCTTT. Translation gives CASSPSGTNTEAFF.

The rearrangement joins TRBV3-1 (or the pseudogene TRBV3-2) to TRBJ2-2, with no clear D. The germline V gene encodes CDR1 LGHDT and CDR2 YNNKEL (reference sequence). The CDR3 is made up of 14 amino acids. The V end was cut by 0 bases, the J end by 6 bases, with 8 bases between. CDR3 DNA sequence: TGTGCCAGCAGCCAAGATTTGGCGGCCGGGGAGCTGTTTTTT. Residues: CASSQDLAAGELFF.

This clone has a single count. This chain uses TRBV9 with TRBJ2-7; possible D gene TRBD1, 6 bases. Germline CDR1 is SGDLS and CDR2 is YYNGEE. Trimming left V 0 bases short and J 3 bases short, with 37 bases between. CDR3 size: 23 residues. The CDR3 bases are TGTGCCAGCAGCGTAGCCGGAGACCCTAGTGCCCCCTCCTCCGGGACAAGAGTCTACGAGCAGTACTTC. The encoded protein is CASSVAGDPSAPSSGTRVYEQYF.

In its sample, this clone was seen a few times. This rearrangement joins TRBV11-2 to TRBJ2-5; 10 nucleotides agree with TRBD2. J gave up 5 bases and V 1 base, and 7 bases lay outside the gene matches. CDR1 and CDR2 (germline): SGHAT, FQNNGV. The CDR3 has 16 residues. Written as DNA, the CDR3 is TGTGCCAGCAGCTTAGTAAGCGGGGGGGCCCGGGAGACCCAGTACTTC. Its protein is CASSLVSGGARETQYF.

The chain is built from TRBV25-1 and TRBJ2-3, with unresolved D. The germline V gene has CDR1 MGHDK and CDR2 SYGVNS. With 5 bases removed from V and 9 bases from J, the gap between germline ends came to 15 bases. This CDR3 region has 13 residues. The CDR3 sequence is CASSPSGIPTQYF. The CDR3 DNA reads as TGTGCCAGCAGTCCATCAGGAATCCCCACGCAGTATTTT.

The chain joins TRBV2 to TRBJ1-2; D gene ambiguous. CDR3 length: 14 residues. Germline V gives CDR1 SNHLY, CDR2 FYNNEI. Trimming removed 3 bases at V and 5 bases at J, with 13 bases between. The CDR3 here is CASSDFRPRYGYTF. Here the CDR3 DNA reads TGTGCCAGCAGTGATTTTCGGCCGCGGTATGGCTACACCTTC. Together with reference TRBV2 and TRBJ1-2, the CDR3 gives the full variable domain: EPEVTQTPSHQVTQMGQEVILRCVPISNHLYFYWYRQILGQKVEFLVSFYNNEISEKSEIFDDQFSVERPDGSNFTLKIRSTKLEDSAMYFCASSDFRPRYGYTFGSGTRLTVV.

The gene calls are TRBV14 and TRBJ2-5; 9 positions agree with TRBD1. J was trimmed by 7 bases and V by 4 bases; bases with no gene match: 7. There are 14 residues in the CDR3. Looked up from germline, CDR1 is SGHDN and CDR2 is FVKESK. CDR3 in DNA: TGTGCCAGCAGCCTAAACAGGGGGCCGGTGACCCAGTACTTC. Amino acid sequence: CASSLNRGPVTQYF.

This clone was seen more than once but under ten times. The rearrangement links TRBV10-1 to TRBJ1-1; TRBD1 might be the D (6 bases). The V end lost 3 bases, the J end lost 0 bases, and 11 bases lay between the germline ends. The germline V gene has CDR1 WNHNN and CDR2 SYGVQD (reference sequence). This CDR3 contains 15 residues. The CDR3 DNA follows: TGCGCCAGCAGTGAAACAGGGACAATGAACACTGAAGCTTTCTTT. Residues: CASSETGTMNTEAFF.

The chain combines TRBV30 with TRBJ1-2; 7 nucleotides match TRBD1. Germline V gene lookup returns CDR1 GTSNPN and CDR2 SVGIG (reference sequence). The CDR3 has 12 amino acids. After removal of 5 bases from V and 2 bases from J, the junction contained 2 bases not matched to a gene. CDR3 region: CAWGQENYGYTF. The CDR3, as DNA: TGTGCCTGGGGACAGGAAAACTATGGCTACACCTTC.

This clone was observed a handful of times. The chain is built from TRBV11-2 and TRBJ1-1, with TRBD1 as a possible D gene (6 bases). This CDR3 spans 16 amino acids. Trimming cost V 0 bases and J 3 bases, with 14 bases left between them. Germline assignment: CDR1 SGHAT and CDR2 FQNNGV. Written as DNA, the CDR3 is TGTGCCAGCAGCTTAGATATGTCAGGGGTTCACACTGAAGCTTTCTTT. The encoded protein is CASSLDMSGVHTEAFF.